This T cell receptor beta chain was recorded in a study of CD8 T cells in Susac syndrome. TCR beta sequencing was performed on blood CD8+ and CD4+ T cells. Unmatched junction bases numbered 14, after V lost 3 bases and J lost 9 bases. The CDR3 sequence is 15 residues long. Looked up from germline, CDR1 is DFQATT and CDR2 is SNEGSKA (reference sequence). RNA totalling roughly 0.5 to 1 ug underwent reverse transcription with random hexamers. An immunoSEQ multiplex PCR amplified TCR beta CDR3 over 54 Vbeta and 13 Jbeta. TCRdb independently ran MiXCR on the immunoSEQ multiplex PCR reads; one entry per CDR3 protein. There are 150,000 to 200,000 distinct CDR3 sequences in the sample; approximately 96% occur only once, and under 0.095% lies in the top ten.

The genes are TRBV20-1 and TRBJ1-1, with TRBD1 matching over 9 bases. This TCR came from a human donor with multiple sclerosis. The sequencing sample was made of CD4+ T cells from PBMCs. The CDR3 sequence: CSASPVTGTGKKAFF. DNA for the CDR3: TGCAGTGCTAGTCCGGTAACCGGGACAGGGAAGAAAGCTTTCTTT.